The T cell receptor (beta chain) described here comes from a study of shared clonotypes between healthy human individuals. Study as a whole: A couple of women and a few men aged 18 to 49 made up the donors.

Genomic DNA (from each subset) was split evenly across several immunoSEQ plates. This table comes from immunoSEQ multiplex PCR, and its TCRdb copy is limited to in-frame clones, with some not included. The sample contains around 2.1 million clones, about 92% of which appear only once. The naive CD8 population came from CD45RO-negative cells selected for CCR7, without terminally differentiated effector memory CD45RA+ cells. Specimen: naive CD8+ T cells from PBMCs. The clonotype comes from a man between 18 and 35 years old in good health. Some clones in this sample may be carry-over from other donors' samples.

The CDR3: CASSWGASNNNEQFF. The CDR3 DNA is TGTGCCAGCAGCTGGGGGGCTAGCAACAACAATGAGCAGTTCTTC. This chain connects TRBV7-3 to TRBJ2-1; D could derive from TRBD1 or TRBD2 (6 bases each). Deletions cut 4 bases from V and 5 bases from J, with 15 bases between. Germline CDR1 is SGHTA and CDR2 is FQGTGA. This CDR3 has 15 residues.